Listed below are T cell receptor beta chains from one sample, sequenced in a study of regulatory T cells in long-lasting Graves disease. MiXCR, applied by TCRdb to the multiplex PCR reads, yields one record per CDR3 protein. The table includes about 540,000 distinct CDR3 sequences, about 14% detected once. Another study also made use of these data, one on T cells in Graves' hyperthyroidism and ophthalmopathy.

The sample consisted of peripheral blood mononuclear cells (PBMCs), taken at new diagnosis, from a patient treated with antithyroid drugs. These receptors all come from a man in his thirties or forties with Graves disease. Both conserved end residues are part of each CDR3. The D gene is left open where the match is weak. Where a row states a size, it is once, few, many or the class of an expanded clone; other rows omit it.

clone_size | d_call | j_call | v_call | cdr3_nt | cdr3_aa
many | . | TRBJ2-3 | TRBV12-3/TRBV12-4 | TGTGCCAGCAGTTTAGCGCAAGGGCCAGGAGTTACGCAGTATTTT | CASSLAQGPGVTQYF
many | TRBD1 | TRBJ1-4 | TRBV12-3/TRBV12-4 | TGTGCCAGCAGCCCTCGGACAGGGCGGTTTGACGAAAAACTGTTTTTT | CASSPRTGRFDEKLFF
many | . | TRBJ1-2 | TRBV3-1 | TGTGCCAGCAGCCACAACTATGGCTACACCTTC | CASSHNYGYTF
many | . | TRBJ2-1 | TRBV5-5 | TGTGCCAGCAGCTTCAGGACGGTATCCTACAATGAGCAGTTCTTC | CASSFRTVSYNEQFF
many | TRBD2 | TRBJ2-3 | TRBV11-2 | TGTGCCAGCAGCTGGGCGGGAGGTCCAAACACAGATACGCAGTATTTT | CASSWAGGPNTDTQYF
many | . | TRBJ2-7 | TRBV2 | TGTGCCAGCAGATACCAGGAGCAGTACTTC | CASRYQEQYF
many | . | TRBJ2-7 | TRBV5-1 | TGCGCCAGCAGCTTGGTAGGGCCCCCAGGAGGACTCGTCTACGAGCAGTACTTC | CASSLVGPPGGLVYEQYF
many | TRBD2 | TRBJ2-7 | TRBV7-9 | TGTGCCAGCAGCAAGGGACTAGCGGGAACCTACGAGCAGTACTTC | CASSKGLAGTYEQYF
. | TRBD2 | TRBJ2-1 | TRBV5-1 | TGCGCCAGCAGCGTCACAACTTCAGCGGGAGGGGAAGGGAATGAGCAGTTCTTC | CASSVTTSAGGEGNEQFF
many | TRBD2 | TRBJ2-1 | TRBV11-2 | TGTGCCAGCAGCACGCCTCGTGGAGGAGCGGGAGTCTACAATGAGCAGTTCTTC | CASSTPRGGAGVYNEQFF
many | . | TRBJ2-7 | TRBV27 | TGTGCCAGCTCCCTCAGGTATCACTCCTACGAGCAGTACTTC | CASSLRYHSYEQYF
many | . | TRBJ2-3 | TRBV20-1 | TGCAGTGCCCCTGGGGGAAGCCCCAGGGATACGCAGTATTTT | CSAPGGSPRDTQYF
many | . | TRBJ2-2 | TRBV6-5 | TGTGCCAGCAGTTCAGCCGGGGAGCTGTTTTTT | CASSSAGELFF
many | . | TRBJ2-7 | TRBV20-1 | TGCAGTGCGGGGCGCCTCGCCCGCGAGCAGTACTTC | CSAGRLAREQYF
many | TRBD1 | TRBJ2-4 | TRBV28 | TGTGCCAGCAGTGGACAGGGTTTGGTCAAAAACATTCAGTACTTC | CASSGQGLVKNIQYF
many | TRBD1 | TRBJ1-1 | TRBV14 | TGTGCCAGCAGCCAAGCGGCAGGGGGACTGAACACTGAAGCTTTCTTT | CASSQAAGGLNTEAFF
many | . | TRBJ1-4 | TRBV28 | TGTGCCAGCCTTGACAGGAGTAATGAAAAACTGTTTTTT | CASLDRSNEKLFF
. | . | TRBJ1-2 | TRBV18 | TGTGCCAGCTCACCAGCCCAGGAGTATGGCTACACCTTC | CASSPAQEYGYTF
. | TRBD1 | TRBJ2-4 | TRBV7-9 | TGTGCCAGCGGCCACACAGGGGTATGGTTTTTGGACAAAAACATTCAGTACTTC | CASGHTGVWFLDKNIQYF
. | . | TRBJ2-5 | TRBV28 | TGTGCCAGCGGGGTTCCGAGGAGGGGGAAGGAGACCCAGTACTTC | CASGVPRRGKETQYF
many | TRBD2 | TRBJ2-1 | TRBV12-3/TRBV12-4 | TGTGCCAGCAGTTTGCTAGCGGGAACAAATGAGCAGTTCTTC | CASSLLAGTNEQFF
. | . | TRBJ2-2 | TRBV27 | TGTGCCAGCAGTTTGGAACTACCTACCGGGGAGCTGTTTTTT | CASSLELPTGELFF
many | . | TRBJ2-3 | TRBV6-1 | TGTGCCAGCAGTACAGGCGACAGCACAGATACGCAGTATTTT | CASSTGDSTDTQYF
many | TRBD1 | TRBJ1-4 | TRBV27 | TGTGCCAGCAGCCCCACAGCAATGACAGGGTATGAAAAACTGTTTTTT | CASSPTAMTGYEKLFF
. | . | TRBJ2-2 | TRBV28 | TGTGCCAGCGGCCCCCCGAGCGGAATTACCGGGGAGCTGTTTTTT | CASGPPSGITGELFF
many | . | TRBJ2-1 | TRBV6-5 | TGTGCCAGCAGTTATGGGGGTGACAATGAGCAGTTCTTC | CASSYGGDNEQFF